These 6 T cell receptor beta chains were sequenced from one sample in a study of cytomegalovirus exposure and HLA in healthy donors. The PCR used 60 Vbeta and 13 Jbeta primers. Sequenced by immunoSEQ multiplex PCR; TCRdb stores in-frame clones only, minus some. The profile shows 150,000 to 200,000 clones, more than 75% of them singletons. Material for sequencing was PBMCs. These receptors originate from a woman between 40 and 55 years old in good health and CMV-seronegative.

This chain uses TRBV7-8 with TRBJ2-4; 7 bases match TRBD1. The CDR3 totals 14 residues. Per the germline V gene, CDR1 is SGHVS and CDR2 is FQNEAQ. V shed 8 bases and J 3 bases; nucleotides not matched to a gene: 7. CDR3 in amino acids: CASAGGLNKNIQYF. For the CDR3, the DNA is TGTGCCAGCGCAGGGGGTCTAAACAAAAACATTCAGTACTTC.

The chain couples TRBV7-2 to TRBJ1-3, with 7 positions matching TRBD1. The CDR3 has 16 residues. Germline assignment: CDR1 SGHTA and CDR2 FQGNSA. Trimming cost V 5 bases and J 1 base; bases outside gene matches: 8. Written as DNA, the CDR3 is TGTGCCAGCAGCGGGGACAGACCTCTGTCTGGAAACACCATATATTTT. Amino acids: CASSGDRPLSGNTIYF.

The chain links TRBV6-5 to TRBJ2-3, with 13 nucleotides matching TRBD2. This CDR3 region has 15 residues. Germline assignment: CDR1 MNHEY and CDR2 SVGAGI. With V trimmed by 6 bases and J by 4 bases, 4 bases remained unmatched. In nucleotides, the CDR3 is TGTGCCAGCAGCCCCACTAGCGGGGGGGCAGATACGCAGTATTTT. It specifies CASSPTSGGADTQYF.

The J gene is TRBJ1-2, the V gene TRBV28; D possibly corresponds to TRBD1 (5 bases). V was shortened by 4 bases and J by 5 bases, with 11 bases between the two germline ends. The CDR3 extends over 13 amino acids. Per the germline V gene, CDR1 is MDHEN and CDR2 is SYDVKM. The CDR3 region is CASSSRGIYGYTF. The CDR3 coding sequence is TGTGCCAGCAGTTCCCGGGGGATATATGGCTACACCTTC.

This clone was detected only a few times. This rearrangement joins TRBV11-2 to TRBJ2-3; 8 nucleotides match TRBD2. The CDR3 totals 18 residues. V shed 1 base and J 0 bases; nucleotides not matched to a gene: 9. The V gene's germline CDR1 is SGHAT and CDR2 FQNNGV. CDR3 nucleotide sequence: TGTGCCAGCAGCTTAGTAGGCCCTAGCGGGTCTAGCACAGATACGCAGTATTTT. Protein: CASSLVGPSGSSTDTQYF.

This chain links TRBV29-1 with TRBJ1-1; D not resolved. This CDR3 has 14 residues. V shed 5 bases and J shed 2 bases, with 15 bases lying between them. The germline V gene encodes CDR1 SQVTM and CDR2 ANQGSEA. The CDR3 region is CSVSDGPINTEAFF. The CDR3 coding sequence is TGCAGCGTTAGTGATGGGCCCATAAACACTGAAGCTTTCTTT.